Below, 9 T cell receptor beta chains from the same sample are listed, as sequenced in a study of T cell responses to AZD1222 COVID-19 vaccine. Produced via immunoSEQ multiplex PCR; TCRdb's table is partial and in-frame only. This table has 160,000 or so clones, about 90% appearing once. The source material was peripheral blood, sampled on day 0 of MenACWY control vaccination. Source of these receptors: an adult in good health.

This chain connects TRBV2 to TRBJ1-2; D is perhaps TRBD1 (6 bases). Deletions cut 9 bases from V and 2 bases from J, with 16 bases between. There are 14 residues in the CDR3. Germline assignment: CDR1 SNHLY and CDR2 FYNNEI. The CDR3 protein is CARGTTGSNYGYTF. CDR3 nucleotide sequence: TGTGCCAGGGGTACGACAGGTTCAAACTATGGCTACACCTTC.

CDR3 DNA sequence: TGTGCCAGCAGTTCGAAGGTCAGGAGGAACACCGGGGAGCTGTTTTTT. Residues: CASSSKVRRNTGELFF. This sequence joins TRBV27 and TRBJ2-2; no definite D call. Trimming pared 4 bases from V and 1 base from J, leaving 13 bases between. Looked up from germline, CDR1 is MNHEY and CDR2 is SMNVEV (reference sequence). CDR3 size: 16 residues.

The chain couples TRBV11-3 to TRBJ2-7; TRBD2 might be the D (5 bases). V lost 0 bases and J lost 0, with 9 bases in between. CDR1 SGHNT and CDR2 YENEEA come from the germline V gene. The CDR3 is made up of 15 amino acids. CDR3 coding DNA: TGTGCCAGCAGCTTAGATTCGGGAAGCTCCTACGAGCAGTACTTC. Translating gives CASSLDSGSSYEQYF.

This clone was seen only once. The chain uses TRBV12-3 or TRBV12-4 and TRBJ1-2; D is unresolved. This CDR3 has 12 amino acids. Trimming took 0 bases from V and 4 from J, leaving 3 bases between them. For the CDR3, the DNA is TGTGCCAGCAGTTTAGCGACCTATGGCTACACCTTC. It is translated as CASSLATYGYTF.

The chain is built from TRBV7-3 and TRBJ2-3; 12 nucleotides match TRBD2. V lost 0 bases, J lost 5 bases, and 6 bases stayed unmatched. CDR3 length: 17 residues. Germline CDR1 reads SGHTA; CDR2 reads FQGTGA. CDR3 DNA sequence: TGTGCCAGCAGCTTAACGCTAGCGGGAGGGCCAGGAGATACGCAGTATTTT. Translation gives CASSLTLAGGPGDTQYF.

The chain recombines TRBV7-8 with TRBJ1-6; D gene unclear. Trimming shortened V by 0 bases and J by 1 base, and 10 bases separated the two germline ends. Germline CDR1 reads SGHVS; CDR2 reads FQNEAQ. CDR3 length: 17 amino acids. The CDR3 coding sequence is TGTGCCAGCAGCTTAGCGGGGAGAGGGTCCTATAATTCACCCCTCCACTTT. Protein product: CASSLAGRGSYNSPLHF.

The chain employs TRBV7-9 and TRBJ1-2, with TRBD1 as a possible D gene (5 bases). This CDR3 contains 16 residues. V gave up 2 bases and J gave up 2 bases, with 15 bases separating them. The germline CDR1 and CDR2 sequences are SEHNR and FQNEAQ (reference sequence). CDR3 nucleotide sequence: TGTGCCAGCAGCTTATCCAGGACAACCTTCAACTATGGCTACACCTTC. Its protein product is CASSLSRTTFNYGYTF.

The chain's CDR3 is CATSLSYREQFF. As DNA, the CDR3 is TGTGCCACCAGTCTCAGTTACCGTGAGCAGTTCTTC. J is TRBJ2-1 and V is TRBV24-1; D uncertain. Trimming removed 6 bases from V and 9 bases from J, with 11 bases in between. Germline CDR1 is KGHDR and CDR2 is SFDVKD. The length of the CDR3 is 12 residues.

In this sample, this clone turned up once. This rearrangement joins TRBV3-1 (or the pseudogene TRBV3-2) to TRBJ1-1; D is undetermined. Looked up from germline, CDR1 is LGHDT and CDR2 is YNNKEL (reference sequence). V lost 3 bases to trimming and J lost 4 bases, with 15 bases between them. This CDR3 is 15 amino acids long. CDR3 sequence reads: CASSQRSVGGTEAFF. In DNA form, the CDR3 reads TGTGCCAGCAGCCAGAGGAGTGTCGGTGGCACTGAAGCTTTCTTT.